This record concerns one T cell receptor (beta chain) sequence. Its antigen is unidentified. Trimming removed 4 bases from V and 3 bases from J; junction bases left unmatched: 3. The CDR3 extends over 14 amino acids. Germline CDR1 reads SGHTA; CDR2 reads FQGTGA. These data are taken from a study of cytomegalovirus exposure and HLA in healthy donors. Study-level information: Sequencing of about 179 million T cells in an earlier analysis found roughly 120 million unique TCR beta sequences. Study findings and constraints: Presence/absence analyses took donor sequencing depth as roughly uniform.

Both 60 Vbeta primers and 13 Jbeta primers went into the PCR. The assay was immunoSEQ multiplex PCR, and TCRdb's table has in-frame clones only and misses some. The table shows roughly 59,000 clones, with 60% to 70% occurring only once. The rearrangement joins TRBV7-3 to TRBJ2-5; 9 bases are shared with TRBD1. The TCR sequence derives from a man aged 35-49 years in good health and CMV-seropositive. Sequencing was carried out using PBMCs. The CDR3 nucleotides read TGTGCCAGCAGCTCACAGGGGGCGGAAGAGACCCAGTACTTC. Translated, it gives CASSSQGAEETQYF.